The 5 T cell receptor beta chains listed next were all sequenced from one sample in a study of blood T cell repertoires in COVID-19. This table comes from immunoSEQ multiplex PCR, and its TCRdb copy is limited to in-frame clones, with some not included. The sample contains 390,000 or so clones, 70% to 90% of which appear only once. The sequencing sample was made of peripheral blood. The receptors were sampled from a woman aged 30 to 39 with COVID-19, enrolled during active disease.

The V call is TRBV2, the J call TRBJ1-4; weak D call: TRBD1 (6 bases). The germline V gene has CDR1 SNHLY and CDR2 FYNNEI. This CDR3 spans 14 amino acids. V was pared by 6 bases and J by 3 bases, with 11 bases between. The CDR3 nucleotides are TGTGCCAGCAGCGCACAGGGATCTAATGAAAAACTGTTTTTT. Its protein product is CASSAQGSNEKLFF.

The chain employs TRBV9 and TRBJ2-7; D is perhaps TRBD2 (6 bases). The V gene lost 0 bases and the J gene lost 3 bases, with 13 bases spanning the gap. CDR1 and CDR2 from the germline V gene are SGDLS and YYNGEE. The length of the CDR3 is 15 residues. DNA of the CDR3: TGTGCCAGCAGCGTAGCTTCTAGCGAGGTCTACGAGCAGTACTTC. This sequence encodes CASSVASSEVYEQYF.

V gene TRBV28 combines with J gene TRBJ2-5, with unresolved D. The V end was cut by 2 bases, the J end by 5 bases, with 12 bases between. The CDR3 consists of 14 residues. Per germline, CDR1 MDHEN and CDR2 SYDVKM. The DNA of the CDR3 is TGTGCCAGCAGTTTAGTAGATTTTGGTGAGACCCAGTACTTC. Translated: CASSLVDFGETQYF.

The rearrangement joins TRBV6-5 to TRBJ1-1; 10 bases map to TRBD1. The CDR3 extends over 16 amino acids. CDR1 MNHEY and CDR2 SVGAGI come from the germline V gene. Trimming cost V 0 bases and J 3 bases; bases outside gene matches: 4. In nucleotides, the CDR3 is TGTGCCAGCAGTTACTCGCGACAGGGGGCACACACTGAAGCTTTCTTT. Protein: CASSYSRQGAHTEAFF.

In its sample, this clone was seen once. J is TRBJ2-7 and V is TRBV13; D might be TRBD2 (5 bases). Germline assignment: CDR1 PRHDT and CDR2 FYEKMQ (reference sequence). Trimming removed 2 bases from V and 6 bases from J, with 14 bases in between. This CDR3 comprises 14 residues. The CDR3, as DNA: TGTGCCAGCAGCTTACGCGGACTCGGAATCGAGCAGTACTTC. Translation: CASSLRGLGIEQYF.